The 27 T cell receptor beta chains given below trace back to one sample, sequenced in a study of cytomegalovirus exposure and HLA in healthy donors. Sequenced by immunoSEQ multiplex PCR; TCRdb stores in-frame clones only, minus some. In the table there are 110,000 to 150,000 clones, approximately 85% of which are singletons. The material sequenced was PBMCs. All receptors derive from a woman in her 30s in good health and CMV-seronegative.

The CDR3 DNA is TGTGCCAGCAGCTTAGATACCCTTTTGCGGGGGGGCCTAGAGACCCAGTACTTC. It is translated as CASSLDTLLRGGLETQYF. V and J are TRBV11-2 and TRBJ2-5; 9 bases match TRBD2. Germline loops: CDR1 SGHAT, CDR2 FQNNGV. This CDR3 is built from 18 residues. J lost 4 bases, V lost 0 bases, and 12 bases had no gene match.

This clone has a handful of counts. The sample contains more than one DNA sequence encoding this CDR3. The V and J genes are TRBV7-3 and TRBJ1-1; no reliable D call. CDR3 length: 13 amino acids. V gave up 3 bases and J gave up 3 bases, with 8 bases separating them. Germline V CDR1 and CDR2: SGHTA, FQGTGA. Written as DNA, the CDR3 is TGTGCCAGCAGCTTTAGTTCCGACACTGAAGCTTTCTTT. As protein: CASSFSSDTEAFF.

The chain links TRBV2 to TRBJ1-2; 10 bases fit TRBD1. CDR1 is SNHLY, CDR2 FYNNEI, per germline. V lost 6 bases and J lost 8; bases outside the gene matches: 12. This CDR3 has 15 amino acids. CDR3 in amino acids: CASRPHSGTGAGYTF. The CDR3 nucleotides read TGTGCCAGCAGACCTCATTCCGGGACAGGGGCCGGCTACACCTTC.

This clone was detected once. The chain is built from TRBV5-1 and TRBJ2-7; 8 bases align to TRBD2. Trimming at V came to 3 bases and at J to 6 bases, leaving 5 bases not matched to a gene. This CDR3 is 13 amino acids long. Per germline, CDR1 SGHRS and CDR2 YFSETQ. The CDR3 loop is CASSSRTSSEQYF. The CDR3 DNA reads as TGCGCCAGCAGCTCTCGGACTAGCAGCGAGCAGTACTTC.

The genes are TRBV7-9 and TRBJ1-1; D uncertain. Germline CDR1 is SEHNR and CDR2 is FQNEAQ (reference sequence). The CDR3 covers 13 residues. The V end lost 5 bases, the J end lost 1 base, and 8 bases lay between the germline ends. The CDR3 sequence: CASSLRGNTEAFF. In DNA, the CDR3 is TGTGCCAGCAGCCTACGAGGGAACACTGAAGCTTTCTTT.

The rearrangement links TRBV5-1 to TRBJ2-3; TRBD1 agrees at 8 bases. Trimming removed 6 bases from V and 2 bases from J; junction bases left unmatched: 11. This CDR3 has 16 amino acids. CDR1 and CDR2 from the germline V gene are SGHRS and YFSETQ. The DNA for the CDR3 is TGCGCCAGCAAAACGTCTCCGGGACAGGTCACAGATACGCAGTATTTT. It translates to CASKTSPGQVTDTQYF.

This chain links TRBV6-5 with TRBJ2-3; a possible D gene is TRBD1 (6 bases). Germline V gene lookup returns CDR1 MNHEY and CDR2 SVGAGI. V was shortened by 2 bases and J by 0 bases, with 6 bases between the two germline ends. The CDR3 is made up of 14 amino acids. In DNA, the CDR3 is TGTGCCAGCAGTTACGACAGGAGCACAGATACGCAGTATTTT. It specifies CASSYDRSTDTQYF.

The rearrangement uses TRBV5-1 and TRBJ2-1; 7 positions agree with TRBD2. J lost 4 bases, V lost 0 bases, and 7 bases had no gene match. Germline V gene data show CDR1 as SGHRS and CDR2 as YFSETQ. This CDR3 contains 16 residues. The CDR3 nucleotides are TGCGCCAGCAGCTTGGAGGGACTAAGACTATACAATGAGCAGTTCTTC. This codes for CASSLEGLRLYNEQFF.

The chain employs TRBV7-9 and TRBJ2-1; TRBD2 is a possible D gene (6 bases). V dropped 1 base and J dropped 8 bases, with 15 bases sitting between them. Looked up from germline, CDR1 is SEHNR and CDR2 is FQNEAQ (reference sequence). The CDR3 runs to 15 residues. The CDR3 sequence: CASSLEGTWGDEQFF. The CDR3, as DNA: TGTGCCAGCAGCTTAGAGGGGACTTGGGGGGATGAGCAGTTCTTC.

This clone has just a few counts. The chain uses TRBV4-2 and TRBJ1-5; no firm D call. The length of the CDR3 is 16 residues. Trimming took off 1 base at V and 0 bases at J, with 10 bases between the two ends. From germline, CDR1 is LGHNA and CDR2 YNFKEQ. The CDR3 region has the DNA TGTGCCAGCAGCCAAGTTGGCGGTGATAGCAATCAGCCCCAGCATTTT. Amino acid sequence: CASSQVGGDSNQPQHF.

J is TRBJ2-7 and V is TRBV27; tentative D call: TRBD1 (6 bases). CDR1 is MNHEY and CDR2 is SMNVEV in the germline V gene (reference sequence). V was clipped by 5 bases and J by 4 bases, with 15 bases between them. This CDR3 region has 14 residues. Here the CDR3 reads CASSPWSTGYEQYF. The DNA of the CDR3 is TGTGCCAGCAGTCCCTGGTCCACAGGGTACGAGCAGTACTTC.

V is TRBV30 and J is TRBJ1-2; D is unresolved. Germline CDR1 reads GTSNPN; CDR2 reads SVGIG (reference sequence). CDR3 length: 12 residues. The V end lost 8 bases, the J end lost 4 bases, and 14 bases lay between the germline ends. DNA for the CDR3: TGTGCCCGAAGCGGCGGATTCTATGGCTACACCTTC. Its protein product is CARSGGFYGYTF.

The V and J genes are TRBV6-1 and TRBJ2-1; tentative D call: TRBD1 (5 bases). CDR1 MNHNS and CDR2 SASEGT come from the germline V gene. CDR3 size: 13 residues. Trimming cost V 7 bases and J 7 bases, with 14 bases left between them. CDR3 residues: CASTDSPRNEQFF. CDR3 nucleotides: TGTGCCAGCACCGACAGCCCCAGGAATGAGCAGTTCTTC.

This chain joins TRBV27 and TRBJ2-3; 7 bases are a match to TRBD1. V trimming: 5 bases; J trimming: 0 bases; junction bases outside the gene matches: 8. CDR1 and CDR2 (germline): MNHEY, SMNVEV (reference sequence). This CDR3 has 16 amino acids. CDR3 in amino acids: CASSTYRGFSTDTQYF. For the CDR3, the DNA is TGTGCCAGCAGTACCTACAGGGGTTTTAGCACAGATACGCAGTATTTT.

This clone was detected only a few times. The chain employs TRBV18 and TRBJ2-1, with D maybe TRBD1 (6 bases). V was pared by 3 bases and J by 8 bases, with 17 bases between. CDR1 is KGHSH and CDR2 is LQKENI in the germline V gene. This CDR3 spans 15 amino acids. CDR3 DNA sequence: TGTGCCAGCTCACCCCGGGGCTACCCAGGGGATGAGCAGTTCTTC. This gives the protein CASSPRGYPGDEQFF.

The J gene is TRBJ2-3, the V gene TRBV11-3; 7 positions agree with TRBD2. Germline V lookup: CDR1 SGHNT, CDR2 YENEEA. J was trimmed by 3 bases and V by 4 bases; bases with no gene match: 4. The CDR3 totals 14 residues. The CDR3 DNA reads TGTGCCAGCAGCTCCGGGACTAAAACAGATACGCAGTATTTT. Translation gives CASSSGTKTDTQYF.

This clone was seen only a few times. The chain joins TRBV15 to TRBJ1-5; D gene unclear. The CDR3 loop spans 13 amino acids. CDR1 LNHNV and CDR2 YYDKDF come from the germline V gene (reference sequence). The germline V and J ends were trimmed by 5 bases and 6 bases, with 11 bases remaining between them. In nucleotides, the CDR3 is TGTGCCACCAGCCCCATTCGAGGTCAGCCCCAGCATTTT. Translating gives CATSPIRGQPQHF.

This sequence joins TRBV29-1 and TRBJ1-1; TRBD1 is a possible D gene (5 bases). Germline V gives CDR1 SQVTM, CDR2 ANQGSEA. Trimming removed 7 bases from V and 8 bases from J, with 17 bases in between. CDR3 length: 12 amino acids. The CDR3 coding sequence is TGCAGCGCCGTCGACCTGGGGCTGGAAGCTTTCTTT. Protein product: CSAVDLGLEAFF.

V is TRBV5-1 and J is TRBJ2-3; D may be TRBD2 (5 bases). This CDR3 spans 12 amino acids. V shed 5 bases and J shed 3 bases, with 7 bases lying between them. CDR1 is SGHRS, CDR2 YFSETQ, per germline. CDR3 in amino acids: CASRRETDTQYF. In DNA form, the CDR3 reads TGCGCCAGCAGGAGGGAGACAGATACGCAGTATTTT. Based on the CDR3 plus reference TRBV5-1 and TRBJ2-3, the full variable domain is KAGVTQTPRYLIKTRGQQVTLSCSPISGHRSVSWYQQTPGQGLQFLFEYFSETQRNKGNFPGRFSGRQFSNSRSEMNVSTLELGDSALYLCASRRETDTQYFGPGTRLTVL.

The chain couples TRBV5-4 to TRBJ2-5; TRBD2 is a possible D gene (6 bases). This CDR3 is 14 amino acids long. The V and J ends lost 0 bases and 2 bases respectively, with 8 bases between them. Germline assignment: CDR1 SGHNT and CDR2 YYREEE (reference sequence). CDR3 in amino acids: CASSLGTNQETQYF. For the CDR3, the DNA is TGTGCCAGCAGCTTGGGGACTAATCAAGAGACCCAGTACTTC.

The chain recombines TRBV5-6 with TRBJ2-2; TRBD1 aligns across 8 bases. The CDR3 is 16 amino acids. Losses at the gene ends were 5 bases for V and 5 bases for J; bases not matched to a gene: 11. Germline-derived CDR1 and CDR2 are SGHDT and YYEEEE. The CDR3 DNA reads TGTGCCAGCAGTTGGGCCCGACAGGGGAGAACCGGGGAGCTGTTTTTT. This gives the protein CASSWARQGRTGELFF.

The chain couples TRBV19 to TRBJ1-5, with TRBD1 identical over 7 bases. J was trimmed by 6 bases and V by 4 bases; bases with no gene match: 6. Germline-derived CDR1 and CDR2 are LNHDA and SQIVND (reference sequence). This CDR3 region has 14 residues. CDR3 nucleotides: TGTGCCAGTAGTACCCAGGGGGTTCGTCAGCCCCAGCATTTT. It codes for CASSTQGVRQPQHF.

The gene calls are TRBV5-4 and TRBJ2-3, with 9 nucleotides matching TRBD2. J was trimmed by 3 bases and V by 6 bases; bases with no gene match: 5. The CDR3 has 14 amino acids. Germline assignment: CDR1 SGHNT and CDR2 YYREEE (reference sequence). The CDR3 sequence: CASTPGLATDTQYF. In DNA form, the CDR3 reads TGTGCCAGCACCCCGGGACTAGCAACAGATACGCAGTATTTT.

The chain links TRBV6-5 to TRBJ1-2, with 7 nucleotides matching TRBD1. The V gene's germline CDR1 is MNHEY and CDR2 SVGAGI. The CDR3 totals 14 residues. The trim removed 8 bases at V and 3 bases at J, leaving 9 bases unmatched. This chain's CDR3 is CASGPGQTYYGYTF. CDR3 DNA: TGTGCCAGCGGGCCGGGACAGACTTACTATGGCTACACCTTC.

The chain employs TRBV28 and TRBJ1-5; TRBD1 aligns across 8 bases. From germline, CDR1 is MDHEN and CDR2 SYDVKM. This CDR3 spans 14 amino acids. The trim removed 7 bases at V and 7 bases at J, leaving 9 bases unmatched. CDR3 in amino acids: CASTIGQGGQPQHF. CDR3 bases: TGTGCCAGCACAATCGGACAGGGCGGGCAGCCCCAGCATTTT.

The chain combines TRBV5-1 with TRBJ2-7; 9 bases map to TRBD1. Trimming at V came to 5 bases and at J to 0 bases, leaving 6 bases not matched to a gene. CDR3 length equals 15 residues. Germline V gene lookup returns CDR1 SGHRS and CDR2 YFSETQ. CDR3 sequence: CASSRTGVGSYEQYF. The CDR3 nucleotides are TGCGCCAGCAGTAGGACAGGGGTTGGCTCCTACGAGCAGTACTTC.

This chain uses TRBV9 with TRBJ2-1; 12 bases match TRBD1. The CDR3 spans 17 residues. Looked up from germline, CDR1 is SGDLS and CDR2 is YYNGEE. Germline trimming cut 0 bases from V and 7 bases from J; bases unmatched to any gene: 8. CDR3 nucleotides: TGTGCCAGCAGCGTAGTTGGGACAGGGGGCCCGCGGAATGAGCAGTTCTTC. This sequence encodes CASSVVGTGGPRNEQFF.